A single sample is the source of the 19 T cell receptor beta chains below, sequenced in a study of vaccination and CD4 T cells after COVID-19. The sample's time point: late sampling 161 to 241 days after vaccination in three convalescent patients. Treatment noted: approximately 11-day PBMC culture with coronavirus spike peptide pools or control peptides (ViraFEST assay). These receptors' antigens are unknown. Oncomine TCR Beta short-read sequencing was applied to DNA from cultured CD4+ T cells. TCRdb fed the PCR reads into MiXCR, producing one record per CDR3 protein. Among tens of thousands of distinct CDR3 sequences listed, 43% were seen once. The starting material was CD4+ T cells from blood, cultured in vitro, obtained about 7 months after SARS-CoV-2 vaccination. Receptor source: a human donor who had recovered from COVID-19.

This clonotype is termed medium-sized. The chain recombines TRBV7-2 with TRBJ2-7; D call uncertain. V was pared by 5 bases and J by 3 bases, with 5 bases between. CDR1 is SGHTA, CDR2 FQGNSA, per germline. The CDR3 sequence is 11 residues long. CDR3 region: CASSNNYEQYF. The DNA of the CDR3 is TGTGCCAGCAGCAACAACTACGAGCAGTACTTC.

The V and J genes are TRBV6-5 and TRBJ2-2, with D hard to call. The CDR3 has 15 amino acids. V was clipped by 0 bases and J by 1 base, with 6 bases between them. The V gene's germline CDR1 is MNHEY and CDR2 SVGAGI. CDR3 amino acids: CASSYSRRNTGELFF. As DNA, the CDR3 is TGTGCCAGCAGTTACTCGAGGCGGAACACCGGGGAGCTGTTTTTT.

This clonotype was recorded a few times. CDR3 nucleotide sequence: TGTGCCAGCAGCGCCAGGACTAGCGGGACGATCTACGAGCAGTACTTC. Translated, it gives CASSARTSGTIYEQYF. The chain combines TRBV7-8 with TRBJ2-7, with 12 nucleotides matching TRBD2. CDR1 and CDR2 (germline): SGHVS, FQNEAQ. Losses at the gene ends were 5 bases for V and 3 bases for J; bases not matched to a gene: 8. This CDR3 region has 16 residues.

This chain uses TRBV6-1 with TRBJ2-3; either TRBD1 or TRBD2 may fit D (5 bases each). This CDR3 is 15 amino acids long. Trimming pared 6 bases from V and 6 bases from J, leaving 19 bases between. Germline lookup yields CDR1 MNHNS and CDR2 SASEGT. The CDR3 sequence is CASRGPAWQRDTQYF. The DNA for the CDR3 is TGTGCCAGCAGGGGACCCGCATGGCAGCGGGATACGCAGTATTTT.

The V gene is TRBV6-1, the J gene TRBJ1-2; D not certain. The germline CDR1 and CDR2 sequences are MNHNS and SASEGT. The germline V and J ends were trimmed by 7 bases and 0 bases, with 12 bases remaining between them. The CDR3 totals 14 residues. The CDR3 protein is CASIWQSANYGYTF. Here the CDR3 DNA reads TGTGCCAGCATCTGGCAGTCAGCTAACTATGGCTACACCTTC.

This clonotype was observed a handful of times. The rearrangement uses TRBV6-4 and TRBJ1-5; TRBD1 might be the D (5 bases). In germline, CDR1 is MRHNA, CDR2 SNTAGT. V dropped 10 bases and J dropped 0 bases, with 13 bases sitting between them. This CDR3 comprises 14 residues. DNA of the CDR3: TGTGCCATCCACAGGAAGTATAGCAATCAGCCCCAGCATTTT. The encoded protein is CAIHRKYSNQPQHF.

The CDR3 region has the DNA TGTGCCAGCAGCTTAGTGGCCGCCTTCCAAAATTCACCCCTCCACTTT. As protein: CASSLVAAFQNSPLHF. The chain couples TRBV7-8 to TRBJ1-6; D ambiguous. CDR1 is SGHVS, CDR2 FQNEAQ, per germline. The CDR3 runs to 16 residues. V was shortened by 1 base and J by 7 bases, with 14 bases between the two germline ends.

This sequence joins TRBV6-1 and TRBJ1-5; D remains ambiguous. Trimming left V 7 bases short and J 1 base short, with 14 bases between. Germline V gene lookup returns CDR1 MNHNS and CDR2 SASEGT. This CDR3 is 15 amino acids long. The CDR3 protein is CASNVEVLSNQPQHF. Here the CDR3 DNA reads TGTGCCAGCAACGTTGAGGTATTGAGCAATCAGCCCCAGCATTTT.

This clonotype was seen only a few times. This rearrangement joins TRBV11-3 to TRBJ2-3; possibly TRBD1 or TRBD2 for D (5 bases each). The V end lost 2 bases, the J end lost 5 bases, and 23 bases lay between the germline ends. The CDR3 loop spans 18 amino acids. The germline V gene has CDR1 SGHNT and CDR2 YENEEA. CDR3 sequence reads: CASSLIPTPWTRGDTQYF. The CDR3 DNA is TGTGCCAGCAGCTTAATCCCCACACCGTGGACGAGGGGAGATACGCAGTATTTT. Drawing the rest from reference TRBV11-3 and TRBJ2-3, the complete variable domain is EAGVVQSPRYKIIEKKQPVAFWCNPISGHNTLYWYLQNLGQGPELLIRYENEEAVDDSQLPKDRFSAERLKGVDSTLKIQPAELGDSAVYLCASSLIPTPWTRGDTQYFGPGTRLTVL.

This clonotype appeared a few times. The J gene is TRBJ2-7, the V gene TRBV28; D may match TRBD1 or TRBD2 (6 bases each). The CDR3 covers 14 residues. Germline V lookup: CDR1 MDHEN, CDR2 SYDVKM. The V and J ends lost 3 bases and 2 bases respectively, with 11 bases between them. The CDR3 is CASSFGGTPYEQYF. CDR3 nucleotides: TGTGCCAGCAGTTTCGGCGGGACACCCTACGAGCAGTACTTC.

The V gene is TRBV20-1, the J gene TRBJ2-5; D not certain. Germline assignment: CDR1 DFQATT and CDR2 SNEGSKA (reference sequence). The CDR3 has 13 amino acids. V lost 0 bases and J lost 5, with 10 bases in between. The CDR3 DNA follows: TGCAGTGCTAGAGAGACCGGCCGGGAGACCCAGTACTTC. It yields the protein CSARETGRETQYF.

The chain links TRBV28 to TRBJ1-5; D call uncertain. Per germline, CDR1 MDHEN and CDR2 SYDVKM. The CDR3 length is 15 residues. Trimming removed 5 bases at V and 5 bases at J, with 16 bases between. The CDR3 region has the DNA TGTGCCAGCAGTCCCGCAACTTCGAGGCATCAGCCCCAGCATTTT. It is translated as CASSPATSRHQPQHF.

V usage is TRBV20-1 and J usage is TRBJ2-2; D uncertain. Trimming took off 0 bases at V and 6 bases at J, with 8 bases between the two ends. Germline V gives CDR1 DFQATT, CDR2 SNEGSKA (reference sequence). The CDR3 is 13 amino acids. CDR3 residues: CSARDLSPGELFF. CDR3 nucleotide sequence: TGCAGTGCTAGAGATTTGAGTCCCGGGGAGCTGTTTTTT.

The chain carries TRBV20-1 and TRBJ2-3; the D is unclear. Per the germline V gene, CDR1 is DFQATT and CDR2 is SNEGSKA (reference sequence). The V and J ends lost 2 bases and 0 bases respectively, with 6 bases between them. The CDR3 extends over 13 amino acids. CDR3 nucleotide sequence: TGCAGTGCTAGATCGCCTAGCACAGATACGCAGTATTTT. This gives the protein CSARSPSTDTQYF.

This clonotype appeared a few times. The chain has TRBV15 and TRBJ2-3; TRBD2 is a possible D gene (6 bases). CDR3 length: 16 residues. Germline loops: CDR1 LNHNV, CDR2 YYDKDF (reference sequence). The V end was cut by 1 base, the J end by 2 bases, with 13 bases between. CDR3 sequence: CATSRGPGLDTDTQYF. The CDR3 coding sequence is TGTGCCACCAGCAGAGGACCGGGACTTGACACAGATACGCAGTATTTT.

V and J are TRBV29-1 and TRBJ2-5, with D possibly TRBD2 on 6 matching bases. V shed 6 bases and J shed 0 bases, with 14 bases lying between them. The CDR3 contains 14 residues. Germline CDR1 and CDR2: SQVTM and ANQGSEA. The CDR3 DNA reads TGCAGCGTGTCACGGGAGTCGAACCAAGAGACCCAGTACTTC. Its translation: CSVSRESNQETQYF.

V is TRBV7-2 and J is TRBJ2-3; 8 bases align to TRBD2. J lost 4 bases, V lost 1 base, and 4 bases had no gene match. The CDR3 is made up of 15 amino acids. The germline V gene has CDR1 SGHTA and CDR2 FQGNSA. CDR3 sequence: CASSLEASGPDTQYF. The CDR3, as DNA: TGTGCCAGCAGCTTAGAGGCTAGCGGGCCAGATACGCAGTATTTT.

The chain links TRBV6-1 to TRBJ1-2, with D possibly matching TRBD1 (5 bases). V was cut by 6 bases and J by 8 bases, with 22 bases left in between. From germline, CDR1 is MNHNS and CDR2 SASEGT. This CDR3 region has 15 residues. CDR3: CASSTGTGGSWGYTF. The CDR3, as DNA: TGTGCCAGCAGCACCGGGACCGGAGGGTCTTGGGGCTACACCTTC.

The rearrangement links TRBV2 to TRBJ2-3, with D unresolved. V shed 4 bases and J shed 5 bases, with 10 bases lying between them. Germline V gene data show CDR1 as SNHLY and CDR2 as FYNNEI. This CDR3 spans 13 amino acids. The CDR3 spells CASSGYSGDTQYF. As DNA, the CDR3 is TGTGCCAGCAGTGGTTACAGTGGAGATACGCAGTATTTT.